This T cell receptor beta chain derives from a study of blood T cells in healthy people across ages. The CDR3 runs to 13 residues. It was with a sample-barcoded 5' primer and a J-beta primer mix that a second PCR of roughly 7 to 12 cycles was run. One entry per CDR3 protein, called by TCRdb with MiXCR from the 5' RACE reads. The data show 1.5 million or so distinct CDR3 sequences, with 35% to 45% seen just once and about 4% held by the top ten. For this clonotype: The antigen is undetermined. A junction end diverges from the germline sequence, so it may reflect a read error.

Study-level points and caveats: Conclusively comparing naive with antigen-experienced cells was impossible with unsorted PBMCs. Long-lived donors carried more naive CD4+ cells and greater diversity than aged donors.

Source material: blood. This chain links TRBV12-3 or TRBV12-4 with TRBJ1-5, with D hard to call. The source is a woman in her late teens or twenties in good health. The CDR3 protein is CASSLFKNQPQRF. CDR3 coding DNA: TGTGCCAGCAGTTTATTTAAAAATCAGCCCCAGCGTTTT.